The 4 T cell receptor beta chains in this list originate from one sample, sequenced in a study of blood T cell repertoires in COVID-19. Here immunoSEQ multiplex PCR was the method, and the copy in TCRdb shows in-frame clones only, minus some. This table holds some 83,000 clones, 65% to 85% found once. The sample comprised peripheral blood. These receptors came from a man in his 60s with active or convalescent COVID-19.

The chain links TRBV14 to TRBJ1-2, with TRBD1 matching over 8 bases. Germline CDR1 SGHDN, CDR2 FVKESK. J lost 2 bases, V lost 4 bases, and 6 bases had no gene match. There are 15 residues in the CDR3. CDR3 in amino acids: CASSPLGQGNYGYTF. Written as DNA, the CDR3 is TGTGCCAGCAGCCCTCTTGGACAGGGAAACTATGGCTACACCTTC.

The chain has TRBV24-1 and TRBJ2-2; a weak D match, TRBD2 (5 bases). The CDR3 has 13 amino acids. In germline, CDR1 is KGHDR, CDR2 SFDVKD. V was cut by 7 bases and J by 3 bases, with 8 bases left in between. The CDR3 DNA sequence: TGTGCCACCAGCGGGATTCACACCGGGGAGCTGTTTTTT. It yields the protein CATSGIHTGELFF.

This clone was detected ten times or more. The chain joins TRBV11-2 to TRBJ2-1; 9 nucleotides match TRBD1. J lost 3 bases, V lost 4 bases, and 7 bases had no gene match. Germline lookup yields CDR1 SGHAT and CDR2 FQNNGV. The length of the CDR3 is 16 residues. This CDR3 reads CASSSGATGGYNEQFF. CDR3 bases: TGTGCCAGCAGCTCGGGCGCGACAGGGGGCTACAATGAGCAGTTCTTC. Together with reference TRBV11-2 and TRBJ2-1, the CDR3 gives the full variable domain: EAGVAQSPRYKIIEKRQSVAFWCNPISGHATLYWYQQILGQGPKLLIQFQNNGVVDDSQLPKDRFSAERLKGVDSTLKIQPAKLEDSAVYLCASSSGATGGYNEQFFGPGTRLTVL.

The chain links TRBV5-6 to TRBJ1-2; D not certain. From germline, CDR1 is SGHDT and CDR2 YYEEEE. The CDR3 extends over 14 amino acids. The V and J ends lost 2 bases and 8 bases respectively, with 16 bases between them. As DNA, the CDR3 is TGTGCCAGCAGCTTTTATGAGGGAAGTTGGGGCTACACCTTC. Translation gives CASSFYEGSWGYTF.